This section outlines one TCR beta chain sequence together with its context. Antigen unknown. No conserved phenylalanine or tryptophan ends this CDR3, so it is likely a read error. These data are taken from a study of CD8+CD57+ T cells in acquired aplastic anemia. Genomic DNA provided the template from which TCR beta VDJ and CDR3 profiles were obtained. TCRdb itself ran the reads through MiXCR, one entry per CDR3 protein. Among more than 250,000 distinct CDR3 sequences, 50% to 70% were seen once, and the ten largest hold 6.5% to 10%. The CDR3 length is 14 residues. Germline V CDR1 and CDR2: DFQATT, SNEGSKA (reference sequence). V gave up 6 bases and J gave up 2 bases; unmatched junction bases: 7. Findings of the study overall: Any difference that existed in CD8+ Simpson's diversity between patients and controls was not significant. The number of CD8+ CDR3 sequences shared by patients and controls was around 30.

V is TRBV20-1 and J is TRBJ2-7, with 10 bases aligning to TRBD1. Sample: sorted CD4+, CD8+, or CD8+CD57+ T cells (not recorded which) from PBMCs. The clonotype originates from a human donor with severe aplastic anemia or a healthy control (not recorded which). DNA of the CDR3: TGCAGTGCAGACCGGGACAGGGGAACCTACGAGCAGTACTTA. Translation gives CSADRDRGTYEQYL.